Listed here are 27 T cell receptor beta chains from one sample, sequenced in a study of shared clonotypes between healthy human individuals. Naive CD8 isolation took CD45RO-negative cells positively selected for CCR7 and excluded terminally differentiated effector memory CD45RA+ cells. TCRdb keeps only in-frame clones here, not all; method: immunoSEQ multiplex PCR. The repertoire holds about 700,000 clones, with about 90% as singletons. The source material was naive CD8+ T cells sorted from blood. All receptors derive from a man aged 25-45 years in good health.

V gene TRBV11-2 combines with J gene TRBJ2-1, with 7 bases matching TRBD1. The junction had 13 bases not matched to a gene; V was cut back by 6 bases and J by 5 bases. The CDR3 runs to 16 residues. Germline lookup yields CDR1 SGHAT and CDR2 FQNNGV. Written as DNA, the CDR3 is TGTGCCAGCAGGTCCCACTCCGTTACAGGGGACAATGAGCAGTTCTTC. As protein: CASRSHSVTGDNEQFF.

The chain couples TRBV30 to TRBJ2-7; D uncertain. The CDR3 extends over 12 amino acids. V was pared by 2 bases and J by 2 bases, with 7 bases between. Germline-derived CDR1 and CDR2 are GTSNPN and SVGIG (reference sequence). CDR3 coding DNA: TGTGCCTGGAGTTCAATCACCTACGAGCAGTACTTC. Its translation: CAWSSITYEQYF.

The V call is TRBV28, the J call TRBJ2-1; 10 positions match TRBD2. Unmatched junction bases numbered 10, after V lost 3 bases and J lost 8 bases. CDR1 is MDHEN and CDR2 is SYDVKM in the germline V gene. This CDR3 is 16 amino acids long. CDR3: CASSFDPAGGPDEQFF. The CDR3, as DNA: TGTGCCAGCAGTTTTGATCCAGCGGGAGGGCCGGATGAGCAGTTCTTC.

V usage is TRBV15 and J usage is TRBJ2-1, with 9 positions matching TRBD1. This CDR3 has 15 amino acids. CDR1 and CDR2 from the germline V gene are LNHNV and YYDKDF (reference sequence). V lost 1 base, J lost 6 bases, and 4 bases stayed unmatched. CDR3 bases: TGTGCCACCAGCAGAGGGACAGGGGCAGGCAATGAGCAGTTCTTC. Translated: CATSRGTGAGNEQFF.

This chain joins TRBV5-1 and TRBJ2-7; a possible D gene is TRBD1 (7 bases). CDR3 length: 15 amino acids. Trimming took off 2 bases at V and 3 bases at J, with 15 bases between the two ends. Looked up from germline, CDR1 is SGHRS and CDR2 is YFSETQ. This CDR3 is CASSFGGGANYEQYF. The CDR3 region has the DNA TGCGCCAGCAGCTTTGGAGGGGGCGCGAACTACGAGCAGTACTTC.

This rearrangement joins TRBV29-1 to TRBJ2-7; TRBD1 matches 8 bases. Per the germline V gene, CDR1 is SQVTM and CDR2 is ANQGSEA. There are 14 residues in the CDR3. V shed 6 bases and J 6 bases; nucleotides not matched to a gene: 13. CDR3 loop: CSVAPADRDSEQYF. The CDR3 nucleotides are TGCAGCGTCGCCCCGGCGGACAGGGACTCCGAGCAGTACTTC.

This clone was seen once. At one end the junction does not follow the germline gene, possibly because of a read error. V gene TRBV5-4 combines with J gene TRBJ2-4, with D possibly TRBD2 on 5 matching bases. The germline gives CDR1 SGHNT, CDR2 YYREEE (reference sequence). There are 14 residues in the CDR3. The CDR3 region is CASTDPRARNIQYF. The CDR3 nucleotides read TGTGCCAGCACAGATCCGCGGGCCAGAAACATTCAGTACTTC.

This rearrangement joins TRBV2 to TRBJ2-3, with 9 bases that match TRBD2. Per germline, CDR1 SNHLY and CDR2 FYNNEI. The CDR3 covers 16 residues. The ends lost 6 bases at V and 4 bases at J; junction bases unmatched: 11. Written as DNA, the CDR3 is TGTGCCAGCAGACCAGCTAGCGGGGTCTTTCCAGATACGCAGTATTTT. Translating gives CASRPASGVFPDTQYF.

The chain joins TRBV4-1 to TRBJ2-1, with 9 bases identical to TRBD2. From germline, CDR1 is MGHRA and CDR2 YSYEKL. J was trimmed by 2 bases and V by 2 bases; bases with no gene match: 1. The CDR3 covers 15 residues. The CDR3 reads CASSQRLAAYNEQFF. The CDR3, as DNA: TGCGCCAGCAGCCAAAGACTAGCGGCCTACAATGAGCAGTTCTTC.

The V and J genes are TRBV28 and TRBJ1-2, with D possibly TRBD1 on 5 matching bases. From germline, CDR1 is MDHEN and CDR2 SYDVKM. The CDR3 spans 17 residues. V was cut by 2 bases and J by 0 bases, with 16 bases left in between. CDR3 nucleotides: TGTGCCAGCAGTTTAATTAAGCGGGGGATTCCTAACTATGGCTACACCTTC. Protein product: CASSLIKRGIPNYGYTF.

Here the CDR3 DNA reads TGTGCCAGCAGTACATCGACAGGGAGGCTCTACGAGCAGTACTTC. Translation: CASSTSTGRLYEQYF. The rearrangement links TRBV6-5 to TRBJ2-7, with D maybe TRBD1 (7 bases). With 5 bases removed from V and 3 bases from J, the gap between germline ends came to 17 bases. The germline V gene encodes CDR1 MNHEY and CDR2 SVGAGI. CDR3 length equals 15 residues.

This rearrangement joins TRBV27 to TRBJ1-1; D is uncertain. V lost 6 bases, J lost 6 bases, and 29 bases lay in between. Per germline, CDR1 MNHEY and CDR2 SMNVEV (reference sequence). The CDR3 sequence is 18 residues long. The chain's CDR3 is CASSRTITPLDDAAEAFF. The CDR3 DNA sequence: TGTGCCAGCAGCCGGACCATTACTCCTTTAGATGATGCTGCTGAAGCTTTCTTT.

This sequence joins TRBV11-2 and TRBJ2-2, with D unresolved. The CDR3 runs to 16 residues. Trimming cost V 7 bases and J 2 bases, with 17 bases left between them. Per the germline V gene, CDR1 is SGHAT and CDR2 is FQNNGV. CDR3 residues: CASTPRAWDNTGELFF. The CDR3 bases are TGTGCCAGCACCCCCCGGGCCTGGGATAACACCGGGGAGCTGTTTTTT.

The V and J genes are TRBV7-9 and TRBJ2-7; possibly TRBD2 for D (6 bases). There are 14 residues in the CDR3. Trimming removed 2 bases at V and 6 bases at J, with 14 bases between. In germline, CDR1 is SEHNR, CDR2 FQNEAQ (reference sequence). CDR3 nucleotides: TGTGCCAGCAGCTTAAATGGAGGGGTCGGCGAGCAGTACTTC. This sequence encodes CASSLNGGVGEQYF. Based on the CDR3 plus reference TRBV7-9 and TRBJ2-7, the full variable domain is DTGVSQNPRHKITKRGQNVTFRCDPISEHNRLYWYRQTLGQGPEFLTYFQNEAQLEKSRLLSDRFSAERPKGSFSTLEIQRTEQGDSAMYLCASSLNGGVGEQYFGPGTRLTVT.

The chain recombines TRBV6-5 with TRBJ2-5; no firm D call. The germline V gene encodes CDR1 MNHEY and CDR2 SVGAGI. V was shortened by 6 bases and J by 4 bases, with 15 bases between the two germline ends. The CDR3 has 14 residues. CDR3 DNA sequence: TGTGCCAGCAGCTTGGGTATGTCGGGAGAGACCCAGTACTTC. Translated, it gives CASSLGMSGETQYF.

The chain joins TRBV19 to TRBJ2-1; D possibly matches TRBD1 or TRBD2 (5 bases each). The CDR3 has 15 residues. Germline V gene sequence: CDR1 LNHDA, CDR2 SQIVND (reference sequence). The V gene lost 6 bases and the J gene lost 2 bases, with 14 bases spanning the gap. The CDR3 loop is CASSYRDHTYNEQFF. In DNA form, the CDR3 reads TGTGCCAGTAGCTACCGGGACCACACCTACAATGAGCAGTTCTTC.

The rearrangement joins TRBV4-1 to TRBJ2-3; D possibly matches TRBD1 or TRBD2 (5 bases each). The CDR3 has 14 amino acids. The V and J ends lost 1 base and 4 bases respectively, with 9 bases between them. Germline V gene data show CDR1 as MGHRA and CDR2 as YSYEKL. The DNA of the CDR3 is TGCGCCAGCAGCCAAGGACAGCGGCCAGATACGCAGTATTTT. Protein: CASSQGQRPDTQYF.

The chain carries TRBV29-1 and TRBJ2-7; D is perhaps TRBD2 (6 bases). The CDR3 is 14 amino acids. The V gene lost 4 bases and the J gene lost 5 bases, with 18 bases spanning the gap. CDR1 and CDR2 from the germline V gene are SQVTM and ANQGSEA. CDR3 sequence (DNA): TGCAGCGTTGTTCATGGAGGGCAGGGTGACGAGCAGTACTTC. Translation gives CSVVHGGQGDEQYF.

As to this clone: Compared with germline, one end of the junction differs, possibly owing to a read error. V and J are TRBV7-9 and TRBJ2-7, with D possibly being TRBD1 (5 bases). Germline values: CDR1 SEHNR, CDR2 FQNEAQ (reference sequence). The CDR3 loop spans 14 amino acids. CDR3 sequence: CASSQDAQGDEQYF. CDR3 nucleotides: TGCGCCAGCAGCCAAGATGCCCAGGGTGACGAGCAGTACTTC.

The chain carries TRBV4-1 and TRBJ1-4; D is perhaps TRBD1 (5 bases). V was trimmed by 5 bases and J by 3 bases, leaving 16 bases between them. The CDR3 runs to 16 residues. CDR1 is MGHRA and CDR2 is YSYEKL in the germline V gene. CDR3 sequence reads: CASSFSAGIANEKLFF. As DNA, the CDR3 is TGCGCCAGCAGCTTCTCCGCAGGGATAGCTAATGAAAAACTGTTTTTT.

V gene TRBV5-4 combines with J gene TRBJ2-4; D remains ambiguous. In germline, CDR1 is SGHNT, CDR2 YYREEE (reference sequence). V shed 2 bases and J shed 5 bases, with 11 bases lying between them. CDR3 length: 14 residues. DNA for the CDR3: TGTGCCAGCAGCTTAGACGGCCCCCAAAACATTCAGTACTTC. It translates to CASSLDGPQNIQYF. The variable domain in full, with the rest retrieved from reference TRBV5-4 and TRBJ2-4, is ETGVTQSPTHLIKTRGQQVTLRCSSQSGHNTVSWYQQALGQGPQFIFQYYREEENGRGNFPPRFSGLQFPNYSSELNVNALELDDSALYLCASSLDGPQNIQYFGAGTRLSVL.

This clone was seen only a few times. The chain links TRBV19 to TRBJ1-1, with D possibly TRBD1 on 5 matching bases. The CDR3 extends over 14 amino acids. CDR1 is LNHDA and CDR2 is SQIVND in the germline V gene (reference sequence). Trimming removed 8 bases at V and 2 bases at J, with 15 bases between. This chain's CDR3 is CASGSGDSNTEAFF. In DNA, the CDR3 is TGTGCCAGTGGTTCCGGGGACTCTAACACTGAAGCTTTCTTT.

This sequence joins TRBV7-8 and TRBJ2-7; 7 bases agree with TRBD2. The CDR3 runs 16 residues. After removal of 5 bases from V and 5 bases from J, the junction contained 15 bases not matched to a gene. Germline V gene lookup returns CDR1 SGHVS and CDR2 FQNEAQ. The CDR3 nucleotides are TGTGCCAGCAGCCCATATCTTGCGGGAGACTGGGACGAGCAGTACTTC. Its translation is CASSPYLAGDWDEQYF. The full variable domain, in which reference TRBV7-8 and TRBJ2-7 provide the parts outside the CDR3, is GAGVSQSPRYKVAKRGQDVALRCDPISGHVSLFWYQQALGQGPEFLTYFQNEAQLDKSGLPSDRFFAERPEGSVSTLKIQRTQQEDSAVYLCASSPYLAGDWDEQYFGPGTRLTVT.

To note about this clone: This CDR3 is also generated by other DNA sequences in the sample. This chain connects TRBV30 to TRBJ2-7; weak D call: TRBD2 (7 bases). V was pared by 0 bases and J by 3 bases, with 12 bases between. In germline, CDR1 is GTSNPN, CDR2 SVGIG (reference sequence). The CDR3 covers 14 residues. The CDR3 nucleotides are TGTGCCTGGAGTGTGGGGGGGCGGGACTACGAGCAGTACTTC. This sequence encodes CAWSVGGRDYEQYF. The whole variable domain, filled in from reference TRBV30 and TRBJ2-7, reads SQTIHQWPATLVQPVGSPLSLECTVEGTSNPNLYWYRQAAGRGLQLLFYSVGIGQISSEVPQNLSASRPQDRQFILSSKKLLLSDSGFYLCAWSVGGRDYEQYFGPGTRLTVT.

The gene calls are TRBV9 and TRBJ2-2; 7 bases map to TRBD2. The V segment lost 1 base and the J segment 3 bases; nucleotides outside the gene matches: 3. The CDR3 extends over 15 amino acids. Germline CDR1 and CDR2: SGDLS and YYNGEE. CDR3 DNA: TGTGCCAGCAGCGTAATGCTAGCGGACACCGGGGAGCTGTTTTTT. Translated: CASSVMLADTGELFF.

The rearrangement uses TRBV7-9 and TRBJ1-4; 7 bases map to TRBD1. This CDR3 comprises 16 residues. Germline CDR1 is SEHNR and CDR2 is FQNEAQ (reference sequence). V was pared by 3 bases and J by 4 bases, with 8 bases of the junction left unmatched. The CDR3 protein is CASSFSGDRVNEKLFF. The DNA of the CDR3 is TGTGCCAGCAGCTTTTCAGGGGACAGAGTTAATGAAAAACTGTTTTTT.

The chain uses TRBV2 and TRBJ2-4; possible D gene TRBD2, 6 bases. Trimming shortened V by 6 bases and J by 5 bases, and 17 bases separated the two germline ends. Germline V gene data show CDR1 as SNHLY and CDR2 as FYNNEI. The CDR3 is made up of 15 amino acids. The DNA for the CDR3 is TGTGCCAGCAGCCCGGCGGGGAGTTTGGAAAACATTCAGTACTTC. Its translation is CASSPAGSLENIQYF.